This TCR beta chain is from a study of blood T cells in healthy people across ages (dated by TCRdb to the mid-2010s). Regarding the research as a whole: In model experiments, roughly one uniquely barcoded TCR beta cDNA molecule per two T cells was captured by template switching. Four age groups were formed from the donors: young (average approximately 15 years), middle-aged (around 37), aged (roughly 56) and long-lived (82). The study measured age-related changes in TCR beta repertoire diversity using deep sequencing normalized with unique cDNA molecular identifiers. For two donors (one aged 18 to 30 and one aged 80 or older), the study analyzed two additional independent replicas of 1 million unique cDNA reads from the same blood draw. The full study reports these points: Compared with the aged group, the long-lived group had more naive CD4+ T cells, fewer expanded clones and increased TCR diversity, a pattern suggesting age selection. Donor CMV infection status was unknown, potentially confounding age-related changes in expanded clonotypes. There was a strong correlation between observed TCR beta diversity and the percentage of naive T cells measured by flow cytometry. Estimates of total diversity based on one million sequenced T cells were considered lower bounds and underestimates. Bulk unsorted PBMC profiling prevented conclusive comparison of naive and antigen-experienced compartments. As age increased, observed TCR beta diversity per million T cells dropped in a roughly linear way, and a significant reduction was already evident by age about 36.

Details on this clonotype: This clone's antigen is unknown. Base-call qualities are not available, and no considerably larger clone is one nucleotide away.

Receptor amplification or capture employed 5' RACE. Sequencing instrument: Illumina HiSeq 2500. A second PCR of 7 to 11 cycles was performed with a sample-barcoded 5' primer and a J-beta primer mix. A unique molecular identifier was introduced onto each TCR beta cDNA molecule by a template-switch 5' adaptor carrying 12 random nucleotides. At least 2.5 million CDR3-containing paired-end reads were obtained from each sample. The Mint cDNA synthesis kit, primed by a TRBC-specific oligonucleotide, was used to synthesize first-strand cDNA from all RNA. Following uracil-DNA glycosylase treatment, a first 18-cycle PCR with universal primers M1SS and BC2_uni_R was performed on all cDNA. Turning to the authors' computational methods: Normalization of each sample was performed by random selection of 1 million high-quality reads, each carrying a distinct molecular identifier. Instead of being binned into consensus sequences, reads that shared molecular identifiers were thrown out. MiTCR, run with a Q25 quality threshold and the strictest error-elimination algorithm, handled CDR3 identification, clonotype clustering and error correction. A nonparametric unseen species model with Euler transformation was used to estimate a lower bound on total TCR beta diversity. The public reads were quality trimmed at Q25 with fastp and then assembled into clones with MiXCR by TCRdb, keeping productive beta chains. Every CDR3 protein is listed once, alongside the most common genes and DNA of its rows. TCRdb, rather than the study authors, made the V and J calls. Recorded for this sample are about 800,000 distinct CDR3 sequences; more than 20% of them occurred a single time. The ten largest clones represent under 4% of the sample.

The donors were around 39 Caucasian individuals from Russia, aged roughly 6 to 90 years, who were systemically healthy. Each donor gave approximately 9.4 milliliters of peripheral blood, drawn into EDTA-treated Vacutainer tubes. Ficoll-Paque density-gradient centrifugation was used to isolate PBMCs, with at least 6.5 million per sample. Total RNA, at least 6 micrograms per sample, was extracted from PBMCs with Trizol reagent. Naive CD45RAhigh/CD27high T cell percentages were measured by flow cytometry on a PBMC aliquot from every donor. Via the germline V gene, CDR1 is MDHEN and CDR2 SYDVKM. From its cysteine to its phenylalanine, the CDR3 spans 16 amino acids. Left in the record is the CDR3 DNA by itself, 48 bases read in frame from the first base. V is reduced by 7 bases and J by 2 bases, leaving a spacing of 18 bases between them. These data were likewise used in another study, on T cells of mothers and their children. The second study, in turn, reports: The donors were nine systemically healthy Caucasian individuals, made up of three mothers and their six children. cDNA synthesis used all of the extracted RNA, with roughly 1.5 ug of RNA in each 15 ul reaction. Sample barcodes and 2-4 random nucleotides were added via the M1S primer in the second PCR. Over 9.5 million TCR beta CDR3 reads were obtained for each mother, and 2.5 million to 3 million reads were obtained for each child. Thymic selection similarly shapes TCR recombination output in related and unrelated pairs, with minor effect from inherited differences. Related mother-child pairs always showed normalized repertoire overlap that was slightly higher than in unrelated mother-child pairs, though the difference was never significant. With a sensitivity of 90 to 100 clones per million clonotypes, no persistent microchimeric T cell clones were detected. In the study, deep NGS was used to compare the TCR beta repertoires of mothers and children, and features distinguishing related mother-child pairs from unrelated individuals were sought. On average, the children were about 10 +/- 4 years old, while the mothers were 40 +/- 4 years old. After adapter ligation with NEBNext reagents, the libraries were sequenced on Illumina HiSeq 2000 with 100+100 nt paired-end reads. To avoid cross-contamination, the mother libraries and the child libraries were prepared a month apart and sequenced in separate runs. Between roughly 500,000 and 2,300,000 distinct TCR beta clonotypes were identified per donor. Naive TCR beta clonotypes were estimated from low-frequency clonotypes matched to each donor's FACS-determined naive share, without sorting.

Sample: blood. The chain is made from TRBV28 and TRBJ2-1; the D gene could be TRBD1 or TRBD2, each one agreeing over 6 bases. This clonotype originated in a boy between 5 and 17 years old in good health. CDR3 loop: CASTLGGGIPYNEQFF. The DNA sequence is TGTGCCAGCACTCTTGGAGGGGGAATCCCCTACAATGAGCAGTTCTTC.